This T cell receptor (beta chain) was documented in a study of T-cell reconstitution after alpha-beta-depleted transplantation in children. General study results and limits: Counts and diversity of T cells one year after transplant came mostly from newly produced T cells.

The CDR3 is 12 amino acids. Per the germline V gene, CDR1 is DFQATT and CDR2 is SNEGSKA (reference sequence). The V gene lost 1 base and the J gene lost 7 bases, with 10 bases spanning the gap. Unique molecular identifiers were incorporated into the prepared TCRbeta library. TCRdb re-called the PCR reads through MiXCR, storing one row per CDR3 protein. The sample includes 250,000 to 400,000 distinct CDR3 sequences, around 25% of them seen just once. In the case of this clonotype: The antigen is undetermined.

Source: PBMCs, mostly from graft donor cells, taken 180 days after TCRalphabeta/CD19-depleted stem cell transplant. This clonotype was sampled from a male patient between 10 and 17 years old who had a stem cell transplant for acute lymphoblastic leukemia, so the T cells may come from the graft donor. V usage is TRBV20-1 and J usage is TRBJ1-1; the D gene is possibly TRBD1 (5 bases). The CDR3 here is CSARVSGYEAFF. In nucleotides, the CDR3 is TGCAGTGCTAGAGTTTCAGGGTATGAAGCTTTCTTT.